The entry that follows covers one T cell receptor beta chain sequence. Each participant's cohort was designated according to participant-reported clinical history. Repertoires were generated with immunoSEQ multiplex PCR, while TCRdb's copy carries only in-frame clones and drops some. The sample includes hundreds of thousands of clones, roughly 85% seen only once; the top ten take 6%. The source of the sample is a study of blood T cell repertoires in COVID-19. CDR3 length equals 13 residues. The V end lost 6 bases, the J end lost 6 bases, and 13 bases lay between the germline ends. The receptor's source is a woman aged 40 to 49 who had recovered from COVID-19. The specimen sequenced was PBMCs or T cells enriched from blood (not recorded which). The chain links TRBV12-3 or TRBV12-4 to TRBJ2-3; maybe TRBD2 (6 bases). The CDR3 region is CASRRTGGDTQYF. The CDR3 DNA reads TGTGCCAGCAGGCGCACTGGGGGGGATACGCAGTATTTT.